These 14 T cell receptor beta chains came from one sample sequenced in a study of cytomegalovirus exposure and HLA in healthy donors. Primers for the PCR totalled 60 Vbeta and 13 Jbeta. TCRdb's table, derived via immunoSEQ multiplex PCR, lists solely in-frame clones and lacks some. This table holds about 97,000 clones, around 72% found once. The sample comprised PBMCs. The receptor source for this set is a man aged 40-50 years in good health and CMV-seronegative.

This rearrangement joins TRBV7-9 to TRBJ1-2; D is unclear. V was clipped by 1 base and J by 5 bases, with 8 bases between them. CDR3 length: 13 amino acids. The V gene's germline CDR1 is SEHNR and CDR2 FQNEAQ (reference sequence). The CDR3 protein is CASSLGGSYGYTF. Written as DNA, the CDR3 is TGTGCCAGCAGCTTAGGCGGCAGTTATGGCTACACCTTC.

CDR3 nucleotide sequence: TGCAGCGTTGTAGCGCGGGATAGGGGAGATACGCAGTATTTT. This encodes CSVVARDRGDTQYF. This sequence joins TRBV29-1 and TRBJ2-3; weak D call: TRBD2 (6 bases). The CDR3 contains 14 residues. Germline CDR1 is SQVTM and CDR2 is ANQGSEA. Trimming stripped 4 bases from V and 5 bases from J, with 16 bases between.

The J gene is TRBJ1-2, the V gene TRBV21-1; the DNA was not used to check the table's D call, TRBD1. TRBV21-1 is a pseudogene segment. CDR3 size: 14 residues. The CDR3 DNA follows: TGTGCCAGCAGCTCTTGGACAGGGCTTTATGGCTACACCTTC. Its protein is CASSSWTGLYGYTF.

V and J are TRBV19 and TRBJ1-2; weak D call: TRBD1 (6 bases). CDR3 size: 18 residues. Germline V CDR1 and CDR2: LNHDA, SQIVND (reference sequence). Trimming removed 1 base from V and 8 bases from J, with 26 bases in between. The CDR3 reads CASSIAVAGHLSFLGYTF. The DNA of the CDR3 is TGTGCCAGTAGTATAGCTGTAGCGGGACATCTGTCCTTCTTAGGCTACACCTTC.

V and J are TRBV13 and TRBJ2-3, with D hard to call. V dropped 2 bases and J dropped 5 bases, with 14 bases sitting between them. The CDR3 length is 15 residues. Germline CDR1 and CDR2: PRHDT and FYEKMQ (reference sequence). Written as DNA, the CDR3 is TGTGCCAGCAGCTTACGGGTCGCAGAATTAGATACGCAGTATTTT. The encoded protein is CASSLRVAELDTQYF.

CDR3 coding DNA: TGCGCCAGCAGCTTGATTGGACTAGAGAGACAAGAGACCCAGTACTTC. This codes for CASSLIGLERQETQYF. The V and J genes are TRBV5-1 and TRBJ2-5; TRBD2 matches at 7 bases. The CDR3 has 16 amino acids. V gave up 1 base and J gave up 2 bases; unmatched junction bases: 8. Germline loops: CDR1 SGHRS, CDR2 YFSETQ.

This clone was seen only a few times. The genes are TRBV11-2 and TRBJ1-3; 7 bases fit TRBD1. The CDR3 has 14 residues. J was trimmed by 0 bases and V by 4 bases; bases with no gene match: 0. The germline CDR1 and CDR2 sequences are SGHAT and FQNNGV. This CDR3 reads CASSSGGSGNTIYF. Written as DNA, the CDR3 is TGTGCCAGCAGCTCAGGGGGCTCTGGAAACACCATATATTTT.

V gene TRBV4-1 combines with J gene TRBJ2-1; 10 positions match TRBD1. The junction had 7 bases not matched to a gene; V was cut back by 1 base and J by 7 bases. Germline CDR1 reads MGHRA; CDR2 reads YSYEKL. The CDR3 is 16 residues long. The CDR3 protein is CASSQVGQGFGNEQFF. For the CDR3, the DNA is TGCGCCAGCAGCCAAGTGGGACAGGGGTTTGGGAATGAGCAGTTCTTC.

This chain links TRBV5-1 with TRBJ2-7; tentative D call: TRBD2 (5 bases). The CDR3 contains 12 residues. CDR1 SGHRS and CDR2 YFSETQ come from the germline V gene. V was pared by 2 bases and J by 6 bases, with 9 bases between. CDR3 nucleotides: TGCGCCAGCAGCTTACTAGAGGGCGAGCAGTACTTC. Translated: CASSLLEGEQYF.

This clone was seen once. In DNA form, the CDR3 reads TGTGCCAGCAGCGAAGAGGCAGGGGGCTACGAGCAGTACTTC. Encoded protein: CASSEEAGGYEQYF. The V gene is TRBV9, the J gene TRBJ2-7, with 7 bases aligning to TRBD1. CDR1 and CDR2 from the germline V gene are SGDLS and YYNGEE. The ends lost 3 bases at V and 3 bases at J; junction bases unmatched: 6. The CDR3 is made up of 14 amino acids. Variable domain in full (rest from reference TRBV9 and TRBJ2-7): DSGVTQTPKHLITATGQRVTLRCSPRSGDLSVYWYQQSLDQGLQFLIQYYNGEERAKGNILERFSAQQFPDLHSELNLSSLELGDSALYFCASSEEAGGYEQYFGPGTRLTVT.

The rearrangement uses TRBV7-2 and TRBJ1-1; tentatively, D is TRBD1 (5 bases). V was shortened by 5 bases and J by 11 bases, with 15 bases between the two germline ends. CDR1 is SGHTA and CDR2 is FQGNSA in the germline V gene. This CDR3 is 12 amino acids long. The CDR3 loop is CASSPGQGMAFF. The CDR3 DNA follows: TGTGCCAGCAGCCCTGGCCAGGGCATGGCTTTCTTT. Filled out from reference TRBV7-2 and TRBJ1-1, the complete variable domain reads GAGVSQSPSNKVTEKGKDVELRCDPISGHTALYWYRQSLGQGLEFLIYFQGNSAPDKSGLPSDRFSAERTGGSVSTLTIQRTQQEDSAVYLCASSPGQGMAFFGQGTRLTVV.

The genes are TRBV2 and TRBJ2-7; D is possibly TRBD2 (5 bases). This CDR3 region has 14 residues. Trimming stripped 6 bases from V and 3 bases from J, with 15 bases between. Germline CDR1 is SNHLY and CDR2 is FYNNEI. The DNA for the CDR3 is TGTGCCAGCAGCCCCGGGGAAGGGTTCTACGAGCAGTACTTC. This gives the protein CASSPGEGFYEQYF.

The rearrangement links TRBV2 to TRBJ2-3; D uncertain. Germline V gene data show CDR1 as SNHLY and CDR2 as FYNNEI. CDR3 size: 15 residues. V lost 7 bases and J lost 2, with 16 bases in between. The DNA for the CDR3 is TGTGCCAGCACCGATGTCGGGTCCCCCACAGATACGCAGTATTTT. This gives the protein CASTDVGSPTDTQYF.

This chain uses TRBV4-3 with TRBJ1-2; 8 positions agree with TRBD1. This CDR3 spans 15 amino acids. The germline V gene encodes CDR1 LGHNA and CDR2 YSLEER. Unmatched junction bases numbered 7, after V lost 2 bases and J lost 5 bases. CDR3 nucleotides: TGCGCCAGCAGCCAATGGACAGGGTTTAGTTATGGCTACACCTTC. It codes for CASSQWTGFSYGYTF.